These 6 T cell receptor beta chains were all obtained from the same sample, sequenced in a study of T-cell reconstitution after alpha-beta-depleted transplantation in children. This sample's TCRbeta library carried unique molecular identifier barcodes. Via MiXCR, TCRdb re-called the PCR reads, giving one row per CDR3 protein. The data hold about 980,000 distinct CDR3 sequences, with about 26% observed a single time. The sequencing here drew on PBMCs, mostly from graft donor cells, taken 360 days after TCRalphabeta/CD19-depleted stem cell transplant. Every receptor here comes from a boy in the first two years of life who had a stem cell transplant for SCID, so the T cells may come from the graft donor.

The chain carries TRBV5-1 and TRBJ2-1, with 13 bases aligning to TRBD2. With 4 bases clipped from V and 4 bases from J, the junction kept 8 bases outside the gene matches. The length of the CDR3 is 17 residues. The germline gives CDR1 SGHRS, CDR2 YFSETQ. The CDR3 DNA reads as TGCGCCAGCAGCCTTGTGGGGACTAGCGGGGAGTACAATGAGCAGTTCTTC. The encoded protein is CASSLVGTSGEYNEQFF.

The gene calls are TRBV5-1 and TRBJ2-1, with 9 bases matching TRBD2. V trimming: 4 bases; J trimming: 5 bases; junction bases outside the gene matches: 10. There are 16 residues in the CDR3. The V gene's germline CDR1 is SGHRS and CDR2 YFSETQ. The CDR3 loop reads CASSHHSSGNDNEQFF. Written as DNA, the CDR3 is TGCGCCAGCAGCCACCACTCTAGCGGGAACGACAATGAGCAGTTCTTC.

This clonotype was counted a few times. For the CDR3, the DNA is TGTGCCACCAGCAGAAATGGACAGATAGATACGCAGTATTTT. As protein: CATSRNGQIDTQYF. The chain is built from TRBV15 and TRBJ2-3, with a tentative D call TRBD1 (6 bases). The V and J ends lost 2 bases and 5 bases respectively, with 11 bases between them. Germline CDR1 reads LNHNV; CDR2 reads YYDKDF (reference sequence). The CDR3 contains 14 residues.

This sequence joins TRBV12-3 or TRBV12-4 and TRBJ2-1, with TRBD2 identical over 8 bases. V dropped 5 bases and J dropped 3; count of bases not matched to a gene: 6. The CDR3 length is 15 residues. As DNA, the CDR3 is TGTGCCAGCAGTCCCTGGCGGGGGGACTACAATGAGCAGTTCTTC. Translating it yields CASSPWRGDYNEQFF.

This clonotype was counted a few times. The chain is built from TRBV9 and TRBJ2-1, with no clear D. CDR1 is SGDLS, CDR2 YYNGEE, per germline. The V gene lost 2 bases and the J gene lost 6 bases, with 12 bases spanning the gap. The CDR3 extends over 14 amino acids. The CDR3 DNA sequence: TGTGCCAGCAGCGTCTTCGACGTGGTCAATGAGCAGTTCTTC. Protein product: CASSVFDVVNEQFF.

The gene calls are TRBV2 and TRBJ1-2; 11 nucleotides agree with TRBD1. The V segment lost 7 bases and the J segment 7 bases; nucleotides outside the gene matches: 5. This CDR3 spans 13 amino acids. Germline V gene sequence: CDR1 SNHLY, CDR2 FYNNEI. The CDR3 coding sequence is TGTGCCAGCATAGGACAGGGGGCAGGTGGCTACACCTTC. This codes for CASIGQGAGGYTF.